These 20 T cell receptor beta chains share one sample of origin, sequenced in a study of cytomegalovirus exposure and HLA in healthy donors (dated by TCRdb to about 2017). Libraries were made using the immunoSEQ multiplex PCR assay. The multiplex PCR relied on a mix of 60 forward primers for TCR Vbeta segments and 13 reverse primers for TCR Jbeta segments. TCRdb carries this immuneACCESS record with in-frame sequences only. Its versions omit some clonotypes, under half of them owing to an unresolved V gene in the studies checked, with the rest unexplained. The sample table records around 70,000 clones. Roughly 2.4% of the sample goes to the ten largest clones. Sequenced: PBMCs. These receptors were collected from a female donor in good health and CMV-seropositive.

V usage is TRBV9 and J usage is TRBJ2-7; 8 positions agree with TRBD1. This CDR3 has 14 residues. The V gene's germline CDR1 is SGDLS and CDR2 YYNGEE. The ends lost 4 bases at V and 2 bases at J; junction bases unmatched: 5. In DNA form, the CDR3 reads TGTGCCAGCAGCACCGGGACAGGAGCCTACGAGCAGTACTTC. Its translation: CASSTGTGAYEQYF.

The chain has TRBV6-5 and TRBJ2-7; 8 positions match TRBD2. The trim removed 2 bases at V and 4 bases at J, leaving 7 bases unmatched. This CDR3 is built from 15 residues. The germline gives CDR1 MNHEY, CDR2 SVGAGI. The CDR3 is CASSYDTSGFYEQYF. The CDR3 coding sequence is TGTGCCAGCAGTTACGACACTAGCGGATTTTACGAGCAGTACTTC.

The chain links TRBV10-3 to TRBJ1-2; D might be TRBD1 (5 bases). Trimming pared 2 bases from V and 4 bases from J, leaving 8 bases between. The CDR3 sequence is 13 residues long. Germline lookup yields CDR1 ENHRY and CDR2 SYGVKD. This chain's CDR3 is CAISERDSYGYTF. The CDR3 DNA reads TGTGCCATCAGTGAGAGAGACAGCTATGGCTACACCTTC.

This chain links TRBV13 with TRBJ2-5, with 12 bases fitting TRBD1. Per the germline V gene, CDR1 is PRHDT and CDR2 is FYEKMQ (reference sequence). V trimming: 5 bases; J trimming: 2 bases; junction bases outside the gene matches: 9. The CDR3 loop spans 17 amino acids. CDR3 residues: CASSPPWGQGAQETQYF. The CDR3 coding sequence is TGTGCCAGCAGCCCCCCATGGGGACAGGGGGCGCAAGAGACCCAGTACTTC.

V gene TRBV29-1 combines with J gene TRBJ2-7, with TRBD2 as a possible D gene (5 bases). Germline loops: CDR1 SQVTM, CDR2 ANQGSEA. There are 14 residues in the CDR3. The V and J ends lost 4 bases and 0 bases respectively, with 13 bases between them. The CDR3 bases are TGCAGCGTTGTCGGCCGGGGTCTCTCCTACGAGCAGTACTTC. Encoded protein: CSVVGRGLSYEQYF.

The CDR3 protein is CASSEARRRIQHEQYF. CDR3 sequence (DNA): TGTGCCAGCAGTGAAGCGCGGAGGCGGATCCAGCACGAGCAGTACTTC. The rearrangement joins TRBV2 to TRBJ2-7; perhaps TRBD2 as D (5 bases). Deletions cut 0 bases from V and 5 bases from J, with 17 bases between. CDR3 length: 16 residues. Germline V gives CDR1 SNHLY, CDR2 FYNNEI. The full variable domain, with the rest looked up from reference TRBV2 and TRBJ2-7, is EPEVTQTPSHQVTQMGQEVILRCVPISNHLYFYWYRQILGQKVEFLVSFYNNEISEKSEIFDDQFSVERPDGSNFTLKIRSTKLEDSAMYFCASSEARRRIQHEQYFGPGTRLTVT.

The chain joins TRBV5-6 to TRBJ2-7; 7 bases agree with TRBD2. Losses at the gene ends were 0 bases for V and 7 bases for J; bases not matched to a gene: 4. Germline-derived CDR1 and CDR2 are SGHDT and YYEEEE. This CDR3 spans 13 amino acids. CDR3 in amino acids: CASSLGGTTEQYF. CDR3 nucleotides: TGTGCCAGCAGCTTGGGTGGGACTACTGAGCAGTACTTC.

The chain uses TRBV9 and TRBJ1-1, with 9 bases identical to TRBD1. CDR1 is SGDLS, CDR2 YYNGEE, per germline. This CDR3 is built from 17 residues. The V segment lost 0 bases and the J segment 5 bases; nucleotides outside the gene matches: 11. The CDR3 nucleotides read TGTGCCAGCAGCGTAGCTGCTTCCGGGACAGGGTTAACTGAAGCTTTCTTT. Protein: CASSVAASGTGLTEAFF.

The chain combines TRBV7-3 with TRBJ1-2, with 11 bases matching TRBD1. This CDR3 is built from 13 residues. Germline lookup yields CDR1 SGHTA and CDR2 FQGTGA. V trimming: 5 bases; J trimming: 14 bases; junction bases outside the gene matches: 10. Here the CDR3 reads CASSIPGQGVETF. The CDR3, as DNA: TGTGCCAGCAGCATACCGGGACAGGGGGTGGAAACCTTC.

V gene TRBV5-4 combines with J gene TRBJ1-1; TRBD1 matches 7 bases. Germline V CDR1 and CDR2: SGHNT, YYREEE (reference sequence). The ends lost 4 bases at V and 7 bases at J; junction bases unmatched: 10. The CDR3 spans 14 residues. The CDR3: CASSIRTGVYEAFF. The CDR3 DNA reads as TGTGCCAGCAGCATTCGGACAGGAGTATATGAAGCTTTCTTT.

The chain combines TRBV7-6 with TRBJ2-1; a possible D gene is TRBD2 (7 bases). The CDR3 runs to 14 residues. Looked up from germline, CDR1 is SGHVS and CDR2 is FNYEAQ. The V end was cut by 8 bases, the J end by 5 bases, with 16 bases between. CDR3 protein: CASGGGARNNEQFF. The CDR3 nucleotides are TGTGCCAGCGGTGGGGGGGCCAGAAACAATGAGCAGTTCTTC. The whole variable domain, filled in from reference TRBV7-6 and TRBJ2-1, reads GAGVSQSPRYKVTKRGQDVALRCDPISGHVSLYWYRQALGQGPEFLTYFNYEAQQDKSGLPNDRFSAERPEGSISTLTIQRTEQRDSAMYRCASGGGARNNEQFFGPGTRLTVL.

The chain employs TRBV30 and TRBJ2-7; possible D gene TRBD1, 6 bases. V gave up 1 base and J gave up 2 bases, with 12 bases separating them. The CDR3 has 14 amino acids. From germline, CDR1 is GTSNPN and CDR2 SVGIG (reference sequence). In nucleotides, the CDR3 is TGTGCCTGGAGTGCTGGACAGCGACCCTACGAGCAGTACTTC. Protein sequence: CAWSAGQRPYEQYF.

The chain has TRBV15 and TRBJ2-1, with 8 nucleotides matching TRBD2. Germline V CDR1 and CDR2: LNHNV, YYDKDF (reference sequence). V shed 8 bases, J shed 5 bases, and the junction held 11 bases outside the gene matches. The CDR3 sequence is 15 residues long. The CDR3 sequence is CATVRSQAGDNEQFF. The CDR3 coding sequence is TGTGCCACCGTCAGGTCTCAAGCGGGAGACAATGAGCAGTTCTTC. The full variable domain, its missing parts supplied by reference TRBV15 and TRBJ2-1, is DAMVIQNPRYQVTQFGKPVTLSCSQTLNHNVMYWYQQKSSQAPKLLFHYYDKDFNNEADTPDNFQSRRPNTSFCFLDIRSPGLGDTAMYLCATVRSQAGDNEQFFGPGTRLTVL.

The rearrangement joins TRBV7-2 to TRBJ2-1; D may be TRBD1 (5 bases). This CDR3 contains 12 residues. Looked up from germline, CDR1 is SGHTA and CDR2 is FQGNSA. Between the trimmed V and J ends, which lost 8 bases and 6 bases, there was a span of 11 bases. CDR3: CASEGVGNEQFF. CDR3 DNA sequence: TGTGCCAGCGAAGGGGTGGGCAATGAGCAGTTCTTC.

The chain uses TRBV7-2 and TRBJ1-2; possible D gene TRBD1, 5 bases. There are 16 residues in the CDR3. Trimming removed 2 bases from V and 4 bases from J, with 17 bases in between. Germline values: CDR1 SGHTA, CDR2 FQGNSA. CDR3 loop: CASSLSLVERGYGYTF. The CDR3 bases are TGTGCCAGCAGCTTAAGTTTGGTAGAAAGGGGCTATGGCTACACCTTC.

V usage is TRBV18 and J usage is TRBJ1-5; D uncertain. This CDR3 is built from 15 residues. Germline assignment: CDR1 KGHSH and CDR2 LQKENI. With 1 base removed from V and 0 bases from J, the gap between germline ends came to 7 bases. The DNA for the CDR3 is TGTGCCAGCTCACCACGAGGAAATAGCAATCAGCCCCAGCATTTT. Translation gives CASSPRGNSNQPQHF.

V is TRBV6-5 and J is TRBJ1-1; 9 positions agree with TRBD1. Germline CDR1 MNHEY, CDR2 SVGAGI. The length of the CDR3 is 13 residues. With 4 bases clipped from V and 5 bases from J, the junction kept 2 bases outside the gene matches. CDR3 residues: CASSSQGATEAFF. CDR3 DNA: TGTGCCAGCAGTTCACAGGGGGCTACTGAAGCTTTCTTT.

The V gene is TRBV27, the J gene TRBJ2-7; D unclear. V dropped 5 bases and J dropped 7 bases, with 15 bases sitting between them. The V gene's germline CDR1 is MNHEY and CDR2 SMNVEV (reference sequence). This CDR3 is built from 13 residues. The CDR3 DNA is TGTGCCAGCAGTGCCGGTAGGAAGAGGGAGCAGTACTTC. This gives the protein CASSAGRKREQYF.

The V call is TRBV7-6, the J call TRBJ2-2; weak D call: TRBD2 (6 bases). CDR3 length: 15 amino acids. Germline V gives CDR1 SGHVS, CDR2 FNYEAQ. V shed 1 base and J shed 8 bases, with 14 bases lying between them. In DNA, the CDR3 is TGTGCCAGCAGCTTAGGGCCCGGCGGGGCGGGGGAGCTGTTTTTT. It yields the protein CASSLGPGGAGELFF.

CDR3: CASSERPYGYTF. In DNA form, the CDR3 reads TGTGCCAGTAGTGAGAGGCCCTATGGCTACACCTTC. The chain joins TRBV19 to TRBJ1-2; D is unresolved. The CDR3 extends over 12 amino acids. Trimming took off 5 bases at V and 4 bases at J, with 8 bases between the two ends. Germline-derived CDR1 and CDR2 are LNHDA and SQIVND (reference sequence).